This T cell receptor beta chain is drawn from a study of regulatory T cells in long-lasting Graves disease. The wider study: For under 3 months, newly diagnosed Graves' patients had been taking antithyroid drugs.

In germline, CDR1 is KGHDR, CDR2 SFDVKD. The CDR3 loop spans 13 amino acids. Relying on iRepertoire HTBI primers and Arm-PCR of CDR3 regions, the team built TCR beta libraries. TCRdb re-called the multiplex PCR reads with MiXCR, one entry per CDR3 protein. The table includes roughly 530,000 distinct CDR3 sequences, 15% to 20% detected once. This clonotype was detected once. Compared with germline, one end of the junction differs, possibly owing to a read error. Time point meaning: newly diagnosed GD, antithyroid drugs for less than 3 months. After RNA was extracted from PBMCs, the TCR library was made from it. These records were also assigned to another study, of T cells in Graves' hyperthyroidism and ophthalmopathy. From that paper: First-round RT-PCR targeting the TCR CDR3 was performed with the HTBI primer set.

Material: peripheral blood mononuclear cells (PBMCs), obtained at new diagnosis, from a patient treated with antithyroid drugs. The origin of this receptor is a woman aged 35-65 years with Graves disease. V is TRBV24-1 and J is TRBJ1-1, with D hard to call. CDR3 in amino acids: CATGDPVNTEAFF. CDR3 DNA: TGTGCCACCGGTGATCCGGTGAACACTGAAGCTTTCTTT.